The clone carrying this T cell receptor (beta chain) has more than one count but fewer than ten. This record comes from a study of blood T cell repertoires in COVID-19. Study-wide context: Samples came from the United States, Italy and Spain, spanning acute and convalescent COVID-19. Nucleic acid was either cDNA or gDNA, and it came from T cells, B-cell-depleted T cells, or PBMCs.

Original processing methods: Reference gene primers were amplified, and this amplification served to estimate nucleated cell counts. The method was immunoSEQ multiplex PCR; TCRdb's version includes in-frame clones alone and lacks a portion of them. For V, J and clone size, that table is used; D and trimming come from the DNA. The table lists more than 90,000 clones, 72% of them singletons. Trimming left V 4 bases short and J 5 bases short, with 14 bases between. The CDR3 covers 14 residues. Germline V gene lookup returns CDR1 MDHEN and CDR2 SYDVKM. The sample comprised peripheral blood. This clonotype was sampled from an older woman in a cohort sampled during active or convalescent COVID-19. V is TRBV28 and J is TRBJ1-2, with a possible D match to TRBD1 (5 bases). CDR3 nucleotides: TGTGCCAGCAGTTGGGGCAGGGAGGGGTATGGCTACACCTTC. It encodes CASSWGREGYGYTF.